The following is a TCR beta chain sequence with its context. Antigen specificity is unknown. TCRdb keeps only in-frame clones here, not all; method: immunoSEQ multiplex PCR. The sample holds around 14,000 clones, less than 85% seen once. Time point defined: roughly ten-day in vitro stimulation with candidate neoantigen peptide 5. Germline V gene data show CDR1 as SQVTM and CDR2 as ANQGSEA. This CDR3 contains 14 residues. V lost 4 bases to trimming and J lost 4 bases, with 14 bases between them. This sample is part of a study of PD-1 blockade in mismatch repair-deficient tumors. V and J are TRBV29-1 and TRBJ2-1; no clear D. The source of this sequence is an adult with mismatch repair-deficient cancer. The material sequenced was cells cultured in vitro, taken from a patient treated with pembrolizumab. The CDR3 DNA follows: TGCAGCGTTGGTTCCAGAGCGTGGTACAATGAGCAGTTCTTC. Translated: CSVGSRAWYNEQFF.